This T cell receptor (beta chain) came from a study of blood T cells in healthy people across ages (dated by TCRdb to 2014 to 2015). Study-level background: In model experiments, template switching captured about one uniquely barcoded TCR beta cDNA molecule for every two T cells. To track age-related changes in TCR beta repertoire diversity, the study relied on deep sequencing normalized with unique cDNA molecular identifiers. The donors were split into four age groups: young (average roughly 15 years), middle-aged (39), aged (roughly 65) and long-lived (approximately 80). To avoid experimental bias, donors of different ages were randomly spread across the sequencing lanes. Using the same blood draw, the study looked at two additional independent replicas of 1 million unique cDNA reads for two donors, one aged 18 to 29 and the other aged 80 or older.

Library generation was performed with 5' RACE. These reads were obtained on an Illumina HiSeq 2500. A second PCR of about 6 to 12 cycles was run with a J-beta primer mix and a sample-barcoded 5' primer. A template-switch 5' adaptor carrying 12 random nucleotides introduced a unique molecular identifier onto each TCR beta cDNA molecule. Each sample yielded at least 2.5 million CDR3-containing paired-end reads. First-strand cDNA was synthesized from all RNA with the Mint cDNA synthesis kit, primed by a TRBC-specific oligonucleotide. Following uracil-DNA glycosylase treatment, all cDNA underwent a first 18-cycle PCR with the universal primers M1SS and BC2_uni_R. Under the source paper's analysis protocol: Each sample was normalized by randomly selecting 1 million high-quality reads, each carrying a distinct molecular identifier. Reads sharing molecular identifiers were discarded rather than binned into consensus sequences. MiTCR, run with a Q25 quality threshold and the strictest error-elimination algorithm, handled CDR3 identification, clonotype clustering and error correction. A nonparametric unseen species model with Euler transformation was used to estimate a lower bound on total TCR beta diversity. TCRdb trimmed the raw reads at Q25, called clones with MiXCR and kept productive beta chains. For every CDR3 protein sequence, its rows merge into one entry that carries the most common genes and DNA. In this record, the V and J calls reflect TCRdb's handling and not the investigators' own analysis. For this sample the table gives around 900,000 distinct CDR3 sequences, of which just over 50% were detected only once. About a fifth of the sample rests with the top ten.

V lost 7 bases and J lost 5 bases; the stretch between them is 14 bases long. CDR1 and CDR2 (SQVTM, ANQGSEA) derive from the germline V gene. The CDR3 spans 12 residues, from the cysteine through the phenylalanine. Only the CDR3 region is kept as DNA, spanning 36 bases read in frame from base 1. Study-wide conclusions, independent of this receptor: Because profiling used bulk unsorted PBMCs, naive and antigen-experienced compartments could not be compared conclusively. The CMV infection status of donors was not known, potentially confounding age-related changes in expanded clonotypes. A strong correlation was found between observed TCR beta diversity and the percentage of naive T cells measured by flow cytometry. Compared with the aged group, more naive CD4+ T cells, fewer expanded clones and increased TCR diversity were shown by the long-lived group, suggesting age selection. Observed TCR beta diversity per million T cells fell roughly linearly with age, and a significant reduction was already apparent by age about 36. Estimates of total diversity based on one million sequenced T cells were considered lower bounds and underestimates.

In the case of this clonotype: Its cognate antigen has yet to be identified. Base qualities are not provided; no much larger clone lies one nucleotide away.

Donors were 39 systemically healthy Caucasian individuals from Russia aged roughly 6 to 100 years. About 9.8 milliliters of peripheral blood were drawn from each donor into EDTA-treated Vacutainer tubes. Ficoll-Paque density-gradient centrifugation was used to isolate PBMCs, with at least 7 million per sample. Trizol reagent was used to extract total RNA from the PBMCs, yielding at least 5 micrograms per sample. The percentages of naive CD45RAhigh/CD27high T cells were determined by flow cytometry on a PBMC aliquot from every donor. This sequence originates from an older woman in good health. The chain uses TRBV29-1 and TRBJ1-1, with TRBD1 tentatively as D gene (6 bases match). Sequencing used blood. DNA sequence: TGCAGCGCCGGGCAGGGGATGACTGAAGCTTTCTTT. It translates as CSAGQGMTEAFF.